The subject of this entry is one T cell receptor (beta chain). The antigen remains undetermined. This sample was included in a study of beta chain features in type 1 diabetes. Trimming removed 1 base from V and 1 base from J; junction bases left unmatched: 13. The germline gives CDR1 SNHLY, CDR2 FYNNEI. This CDR3 comprises 18 residues. The collection from each donor was one heparinised blood draw averaging about 116 mL. Populations obtained by sorting all exceeded 95% purity. Of the isolated RNA, all was reverse transcribed, and so the sequenced material was expressed TCRB transcripts. Only in-frame clones appear in the TCRdb table, and some are missing; sequencing was by immunoSEQ multiplex PCR. The table lists approximately 140,000 clones, about 7% of them singletons, with 1.4% in the top ten. Study-wide findings and caveats: Lower insertion and higher deletion counts appeared at VDJ junctions in type 1 diabetes patients.

The chain uses TRBV2 and TRBJ2-7, with TRBD2 matching over 7 bases. What was sequenced was central memory CD4+ T cells from blood. This TCR was sampled from a woman aged 25 to 45 in good health. The CDR3 is CASSEDSGGGLSSYEQYF. The CDR3 DNA is TGTGCCAGCAGTGAAGATTCGGGGGGAGGCCTTTCTTCCTACGAGCAGTACTTC.